These 14 T cell receptor beta chains originate from one sample sequenced in a study of T cell repertoires in cytomegalovirus infection. These TCRs' antigens remain unknown. Via MiXCR, TCRdb re-called the reads, giving one row per CDR3 protein. The data hold fewer than 650,000 distinct CDR3 sequences, with around two fifths observed a single time. Sample: cultured PBMCs, taken from culture after CMV antigen stimulation. These receptors were collected from a human donor in good health (CMV status not recorded). Some clones in this sample may be carry-over from other donors' samples.

The chain recombines TRBV10-3 with TRBJ2-2; D gene unclear. CDR3 size: 15 residues. The germline V gene encodes CDR1 ENHRY and CDR2 SYGVKD. V shed 0 bases and J shed 6 bases, with 11 bases lying between them. The CDR3 spells CAISESSRRSGELFF. The CDR3 region has the DNA TGTGCCATCAGTGAGTCGTCCCGGCGTTCCGGGGAGCTGTTTTTT.

The rearrangement uses TRBV7-6 and TRBJ2-1, with D unclear. The CDR3 has 15 residues. Germline V CDR1 and CDR2: SGHVS, FNYEAQ. With 6 bases removed from V and 3 bases from J, the gap between germline ends came to 15 bases. The CDR3 nucleotides are TGTGCCAGCAGTTTGGGTGCCCCCGGCTACAATGAGCAGTTCTTC. Residues: CASSLGAPGYNEQFF.

The rearrangement joins TRBV14 to TRBJ2-1; D not resolved. V gave up 1 base and J gave up 6 bases, with 7 bases separating them. Germline loops: CDR1 SGHDN, CDR2 FVKESK. The CDR3 totals 13 residues. This chain's CDR3 is CASSQVWSNEQFF. The CDR3, as DNA: TGTGCCAGCAGCCAAGTTTGGAGCAATGAGCAGTTCTTC.

This chain joins TRBV30 and TRBJ2-1, with D unclear. The germline gives CDR1 GTSNPN, CDR2 SVGIG (reference sequence). The CDR3 has 10 residues. The germline V and J ends were trimmed by 6 bases and 9 bases, with 9 bases remaining between them. The CDR3 protein is CACPNSEQFF. For the CDR3, the DNA is TGTGCCTGTCCAAACAGTGAGCAGTTCTTC.

The V call is TRBV12-3 or TRBV12-4, the J call TRBJ2-6; D remains ambiguous. The V gene lost 7 bases and the J gene lost 0 bases, with 10 bases spanning the gap. This CDR3 region has 15 residues. The CDR3, as DNA: TGTGCCAGCACCTTCTCAGTCTCTGGGGCCAACGTCCTGACTTTC. Translating it yields CASTFSVSGANVLTF.

This clonotype has ten or more counts. The chain employs TRBV7-2 and TRBJ2-2, with D uncertain. Germline-derived CDR1 and CDR2 are SGHTA and FQGNSA. V lost 5 bases and J 2 bases, leaving 9 bases between the germline ends. The CDR3 totals 14 residues. The CDR3 sequence is CASSRYRNTGELFF. The CDR3, as DNA: TGTGCCAGCAGCCGTTACCGCAACACCGGGGAGCTGTTTTTT.

This clonotype was recorded a few times. V usage is TRBV18 and J usage is TRBJ2-7; no clear D gene. V lost 2 bases and J lost 4, with 18 bases in between. This CDR3 has 16 amino acids. Germline assignment: CDR1 KGHSH and CDR2 LQKENI. In DNA, the CDR3 is TGTGCCAGCTCACCATCGGCAGGCCGTACGGCATACGAGCAGTACTTC. It specifies CASSPSAGRTAYEQYF.

The chain is built from TRBV12-3 or TRBV12-4 and TRBJ1-6; 8 nucleotides match TRBD1. V shed 5 bases and J 7 bases; nucleotides not matched to a gene: 4. CDR3 size: 14 residues. CDR3 amino acids: CASSDRGYNSPLHF. The CDR3 bases are TGTGCCAGCAGTGACAGGGGTTACAATTCACCCCTCCACTTT.

The chain uses TRBV29-1 and TRBJ2-1, with D possibly matching TRBD2 (5 bases). This CDR3 contains 16 residues. V lost 4 bases and J lost 6, with 22 bases in between. The germline CDR1 and CDR2 sequences are SQVTM and ANQGSEA. In DNA form, the CDR3 reads TGCAGCGTTGTTTCAGGTCGGGATGGTATGGCCAATGAGCAGTTCTTC. Its protein is CSVVSGRDGMANEQFF.

The gene calls are TRBV4-3 and TRBJ1-1, with D possibly TRBD1 on 5 matching bases. Deletions cut 1 base from V and 0 bases from J, with 12 bases between. The CDR3 is 16 residues long. From germline, CDR1 is LGHNA and CDR2 YSLEER. The CDR3 here is CASSQGRGTMNTEAFF. The CDR3 coding sequence is TGCGCCAGCAGCCAAGGGCGGGGGACCATGAACACTGAAGCTTTCTTT.

This clonotype was seen at least ten times. This chain joins TRBV7-2 and TRBJ1-3; D gene uncertain. CDR1 is SGHTA, CDR2 FQGNSA, per germline. This CDR3 has 14 residues. V shed 1 base and J shed 8 bases, with 12 bases lying between them. This CDR3 reads CASSLVWGEDTIYF. As DNA, the CDR3 is TGTGCCAGCAGCTTAGTATGGGGAGAAGACACCATATATTTT.

This rearrangement joins TRBV4-1 to TRBJ2-2; D not certain. Trimming shortened V by 4 bases and J by 1 base, and 7 bases separated the two germline ends. CDR1 MGHRA and CDR2 YSYEKL come from the germline V gene. CDR3 length equals 14 residues. The CDR3: CASSLDKNTGELFF. CDR3 sequence (DNA): TGCGCCAGCAGCCTTGACAAGAACACCGGGGAGCTGTTTTTT.

This sequence joins TRBV7-9 and TRBJ2-3; 9 nucleotides match TRBD1. The CDR3 sequence is 15 residues long. From germline, CDR1 is SEHNR and CDR2 FQNEAQ (reference sequence). V lost 4 bases, J lost 0 bases, and 2 bases stayed unmatched. CDR3 sequence reads: CASSSGQGSTDTQYF. The CDR3 DNA reads as TGTGCCAGCAGCTCGGGACAGGGAAGCACAGATACGCAGTATTTT.

This clonotype was seen only a few times. The V gene is TRBV7-9, the J gene TRBJ2-2; maybe TRBD1 (7 bases). Per the germline V gene, CDR1 is SEHNR and CDR2 is FQNEAQ (reference sequence). Trimming cost V 5 bases and J 5 bases, with 21 bases left between them. This CDR3 has 17 amino acids. CDR3 nucleotides: TGTGCCAGCAGCACCTGGGACAGCAGGGAGGCAACCGGGGAGCTGTTTTTT. It translates to CASSTWDSREATGELFF.